This T cell receptor beta chain was identified in a study of control samples from healthy donors and cancer patients. This CDR3 is built from 12 residues. Per germline, CDR1 ENHRY and CDR2 SYGVKD. The V gene end was trimmed by 8 bases and the J gene end by 10 bases; junction bases not matched to a gene: 8. The protocol was immunoSEQ multiplex PCR, while the TCRdb copy is restricted to in-frame clones and leaves out a portion. The data show over 65,000 clones, 94% seen once. This rearrangement joins TRBV10-3 to TRBJ2-1; 7 bases match TRBD1. The TCR originated in a woman between 40 and 55 years old in good health. Sequenced: blood. The CDR3 nucleotides are TGTGCCATCTCCGGCTCACAGGGGGAGCAGTTCTTC. This sequence encodes CAISGSQGEQFF.